Listed below are T cell receptor beta chains from one sample, sequenced in a study of T cells in Graves' hyperthyroidism and ophthalmopathy. TCRdb independently ran MiXCR on the multiplex PCR reads; one entry per CDR3 protein. The repertoire has roughly 380,000 distinct CDR3 sequences, roughly 14% of them found once; the top ten carry approximately 9.9%. Sequenced sample: blood. Every receptor here comes from a woman aged 55-70 years with Graves' hyperthyroidism. The CDR3 runs from the conserved cysteine through the conserved F or W. Each record gives: V gene, J gene, D gene, clone size, CDR3 DNA, CDR3 protein. The D gene is left open where the match is weak. Size tells how often a clone was seen (once, few, many) or the class of an expanded clone, and some rows leave it out.

TRBV29-1	TRBJ2-2	TRBD1	NA	TGCAGCGTTGAGGGACAGCTTCACACCGGGGAGCTGTTTTTT	CSVEGQLHTGELFF
TRBV9	TRBJ2-3	TRBD2	few	TGTGCCAGCAGCTCGGGGACTAGCGTTGGCACAGATACGCAGTATTTT	CASSSGTSVGTDTQYF
TRBV19	TRBJ2-5	TRBD1	NA	TGTGCCAGTAGTCCCAGGACAGGGGGCGTAGAGACCCAGTACTTC	CASSPRTGGVETQYF
TRBV14	TRBJ1-6	NA	NA	TGTGCCAGCAGCCACCTCTCCGGGGGGAACTCCTCACCCCTCCACTTT	CASSHLSGGNSSPLHF
TRBV7-2	TRBJ1-1	NA	many	TGTGCCAGCAGCAAGGGACAGAACACTGAAGCTTTCTTT	CASSKGQNTEAFF
TRBV20-1	TRBJ1-6	TRBD1	NA	TGCAGTGCTAGAGATCTGGACAGGGGTCGCTCACCCCTCCACTTT	CSARDLDRGRSPLHF
TRBV30	TRBJ2-2	TRBD2	many	TGTGCCTGGAGTGGTCCTAGCGGGTCTTTCACCGGGGAGCTGTTTTTT	CAWSGPSGSFTGELFF
TRBV20-1	TRBJ1-2	TRBD1	few	TGCAGTGCTAGGCCAAAGACAGGGAACTATGGCTACACCTTC	CSARPKTGNYGYTF
TRBV7-9	TRBJ1-1	NA	many	TGTGCCAGCAGACCGCCAAGGGAGATGAACACTGAAGCTTTCTTT	CASRPPREMNTEAFF
TRBV29-1	TRBJ2-7	NA	few	TGCAGCGCCGACGACGGGTCGGGCTACGAGCAGTACTTC	CSADDGSGYEQYF
TRBV3-1	TRBJ2-7	TRBD1	NA	TGTGCCAGCAGGGGACAGGGGGTTACCTACGAGCAGTACTTC	CASRGQGVTYEQYF
TRBV28	TRBJ1-5	NA	many	TGTGCCAGCAGACCGCTAGTGGGGGACTTCGATCAGCCCCAGCATTTT	CASRPLVGDFDQPQHF
TRBV12-3/TRBV12-4	TRBJ2-1	TRBD2	NA	TGTGCCAGCAGTTCTCAACTAGCGGGAGGAGGGAATGAGCAGTTCTTC	CASSSQLAGGGNEQFF
TRBV7-9	TRBJ2-1	TRBD1	many	TGTGCCAGCAGCCCCCGGGACAGGGGATCGTATGAGCAGTTCTTC	CASSPRDRGSYEQFF
TRBV4-1	TRBJ1-1	NA	many	TGCGCCAGCAGCCAAGTTCCGGGACGGACGATGAACACTGAAGCTTTCTTT	CASSQVPGRTMNTEAFF
TRBV4-1	TRBJ2-7	NA	few	TGCGCCAGCAGCCGGTCCGCCCAAGTTGGTTACGACGAGCAGTACTTC	CASSRSAQVGYDEQYF
TRBV12-3/TRBV12-4	TRBJ2-7	TRBD2	many	TGTGCCACCCGTAGGACCAGCGGGAGCTTCGAGCAGTACTTC	CATRRTSGSFEQYF
TRBV5-1	TRBJ2-7	NA	many	TGCGCCAGCAGCCCGGGGGCAGTCTCCTACGAGCAGTACTTC	CASSPGAVSYEQYF
TRBV28	TRBJ2-5	TRBD2	many	TGTGCCAGCAGTTTACCTATAGCGGGAGGGATGGAGACCCAGTACTTC	CASSLPIAGGMETQYF
TRBV5-1	TRBJ2-7	NA	NA	TGCGCCAGCAGCTCCTCCCTATACGAGCAGTACTTC	CASSSSLYEQYF
TRBV4-1	TRBJ1-3	NA	NA	TGCGCCAGCAGCCAAGGGATCCTTCGGCGGGACTCTGGAAACACCATATATTTT	CASSQGILRRDSGNTIYF
TRBV28	TRBJ2-1	NA	many	TGTGCCAGCAGCGTCTTCGGTGAGCAGTTCTTC	CASSVFGEQFF
TRBV6-1	TRBJ2-1	TRBD2	many	TGTGCCAGCAGTCGGACTAGCGGGAGACCTGAGCAGTTCTTC	CASSRTSGRPEQFF
TRBV5-1	TRBJ2-4	NA	many	TGCGCCAGCAGCGAGGGCGGGACCGCCAAAAACATTCAGTACTTC	CASSEGGTAKNIQYF
TRBV5-1	TRBJ2-1	TRBD2	few	TGCGCCAGCGGCCTAGCGGGAGGCGGCAATGAGCAGCTCTTC	CASGLAGGGNEQLF
TRBV6-1	TRBJ1-5	TRBD1	many	TGTGCCAGCAGTCCCCAACCAGGGAGGGGGCCTAGCAATCAGCCCCAGCATTTT	CASSPQPGRGPSNQPQHF
TRBV24-1	TRBJ1-5	TRBD1	few	TGTGCCACCAGTGATAGTCGCAGGGGGTATCAGCCCCAGCATTTT	CATSDSRRGYQPQHF
TRBV11-2	TRBJ2-1	NA	NA	TGTGCCAGCAGCCCGACCGGGAAGGCTGAGCAGTTCTTC	CASSPTGKAEQFF
TRBV28	TRBJ2-2	TRBD2	many	TGTGCCAGCAGTTTCCTAGGCTGGGAGGGCCAAACCGGGGAGCTGTTTTTT	CASSFLGWEGQTGELFF
TRBV11-2	TRBJ1-1	NA	many	TGTGCCAGCAGCTGGGGGATGTGGGGGGAGGGAACTGAAGCTTTCTTT	CASSWGMWGEGTEAFF
TRBV7-8	TRBJ2-1	NA	many	TGTGCCAGCAGCTTAGTGAGTGGATTTGTTTTCAATGAGCAGTTCTTC	CASSLVSGFVFNEQFF
TRBV2	TRBJ2-7	TRBD2	many	TGTGCCAGCAGTACGACTAGCGGGAGGGACGAGCAGTACTTC	CASSTTSGRDEQYF
TRBV19	TRBJ2-1	NA	many	TGTGCCAGTAGTATAACAGGGTTGAATGAGCAGTTCTTC	CASSITGLNEQFF
TRBV12-3/TRBV12-4	TRBJ2-1	NA	many	TGTGCCAGCAGTGCCCTAGCAGCCGATGAGCAGTTCTTC	CASSALAADEQFF
TRBV12-3/TRBV12-4	TRBJ1-5	NA	NA	TGTGCCAGCACCTTAGGAGGGAATCAGCCCCAGCATTTT	CASTLGGNQPQHF
TRBV27	TRBJ2-5	NA	many	TGTGCCAGCAGTAGGAACAAGAGGGGGACCCAGTACTTC	CASSRNKRGTQYF
TRBV30	TRBJ2-7	NA	many	TGTGCCTGGAGTGTAATCTCCTACGAGCAGTACTTC	CAWSVISYEQYF
TRBV7-3	TRBJ2-2	NA	many	TGTGCCAGCAGCCCAAACTCCGGGACCACCTTCACCGGGGAGCTGTTTTTT	CASSPNSGTTFTGELFF
TRBV5-6	TRBJ1-6	TRBD1	NA	TGTGCCAGCAGCTTGTATAAGGGGGCGCGTAATTCACCCCTCCACTTT	CASSLYKGARNSPLHF
TRBV11-1	TRBJ2-3	NA	many	TGTGCCAGCAGCTCAGGACTCCTCGATACGCAGTATTTT	CASSSGLLDTQYF
TRBV12-5	TRBJ2-7	NA	many	TGTGCTAGTGGTTTGGTCCCCAGGAGTCTTTCCGAGCAGTACTTC	CASGLVPRSLSEQYF
TRBV20-1	TRBJ1-1	NA	many	TGCAGTGCTAGCGTTCAGGTCGGCAACACTGAAGCTTTCTTT	CSASVQVGNTEAFF
TRBV6-1	TRBJ1-5	NA	many	TGTGCCAGCCCCTACCGACGGGGCGAAAGCAATCAGCCCCAGCATTTT	CASPYRRGESNQPQHF
TRBV11-1	TRBJ2-2	NA	many	TGTGCCAGCAGCCTGCGACAACTTGGCATCGGGGAGCTGTTTTTT	CASSLRQLGIGELFF
TRBV20-1	TRBJ1-1	TRBD1	many	TGCAGTGCTAGGGGACAGCTGAACACTGAAGCTTTCTTT	CSARGQLNTEAFF
TRBV20-1	TRBJ2-1	NA	few	TGCAGTGCTAGAGATACTAGAGTGGGGGAGCAGTTCTTC	CSARDTRVGEQFF
TRBV18	TRBJ2-1	NA	many	TGTGCCAGCTCACCAAACGCGGGGTATAATGAGCAGTTCTTC	CASSPNAGYNEQFF
TRBV12-3/TRBV12-4	TRBJ2-7	TRBD2	few	TGTGCCAGCAGTTTTCCCCCCAGGGGACTAGCGGGAGTGTACGAGCAGTACTTC	CASSFPPRGLAGVYEQYF
TRBV29-1	TRBJ2-7	NA	many	TGCAGCGTGAGCCGGCAGGACTCCTACGAGCAGTACTTC	CSVSRQDSYEQYF
TRBV12-3/TRBV12-4	TRBJ2-6	NA	many	TGTGCCAGCAGGACAGTATCTGGGGCCAACGTCCTGACTTTC	CASRTVSGANVLTF
TRBV20-1	TRBJ2-1	TRBD2	many	TGCAGTGAATTAGGGACTACCTACAATGAGCAGTTCTTC	CSELGTTYNEQFF
TRBV12-3/TRBV12-4	TRBJ2-7	NA	many	TGTGCCAGCAGTTGGACAAAAACCTACGAGCAGTACTTC	CASSWTKTYEQYF
TRBV5-6	TRBJ2-3	TRBD1	NA	TGTGCCAGCAATGGACAGGGTAGGGATACGCAGTATTTT	CASNGQGRDTQYF
TRBV20-1	TRBJ2-1	NA	many	TGCAGTGCTAGAGTCAGGGGTACCGATATCCCCACCTACAATGAGCAGTTCTTC	CSARVRGTDIPTYNEQFF
TRBV24-1	TRBJ2-4	NA	NA	TGTGCCACCAGTGCAGGGTTTCACATTCAGTACTTC	CATSAGFHIQYF